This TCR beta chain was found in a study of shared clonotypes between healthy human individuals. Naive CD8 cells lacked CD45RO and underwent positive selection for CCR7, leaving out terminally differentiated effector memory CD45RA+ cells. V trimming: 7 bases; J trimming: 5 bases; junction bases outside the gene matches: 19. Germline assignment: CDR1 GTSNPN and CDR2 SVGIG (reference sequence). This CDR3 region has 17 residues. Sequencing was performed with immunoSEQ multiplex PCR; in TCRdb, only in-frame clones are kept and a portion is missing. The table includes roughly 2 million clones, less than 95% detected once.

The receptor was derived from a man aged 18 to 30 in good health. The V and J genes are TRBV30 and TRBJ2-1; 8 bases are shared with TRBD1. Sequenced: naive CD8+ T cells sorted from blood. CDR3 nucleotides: TGTGCCTCGGATGGTCTCCCTACCGCGACAGGGGACAATGAGCAGTTCTTC. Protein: CASDGLPTATGDNEQFF.